The next 13 T cell receptor beta chains were all read from a single sample in a study of regulatory T cells in long-lasting Graves disease. The time point is: newly diagnosed GD, antithyroid drugs for less than 3 months. PBMC RNA served as the TCR library source. CDR3-region Arm-PCR and iRepertoire HTBI primers produced the TCR beta libraries. Each CDR3 protein is one row after TCRdb ran MiXCR on the multiplex PCR reads. Among 350,000 to 450,000 distinct CDR3 sequences listed, 14% to 15% were seen once. The same sample was also studied in work on T cells in Graves' hyperthyroidism and ophthalmopathy.

Sequences were derived from peripheral blood mononuclear cells (PBMCs), sampled at new diagnosis, from a patient treated with antithyroid drugs. These receptors all come from a woman in her thirties with Graves disease.

This clonotype was seen many times. This chain joins TRBV29-1 and TRBJ2-3; D gene unclear. The CDR3 runs to 13 residues. Germline CDR1 reads SQVTM; CDR2 reads ANQGSEA. V was clipped by 0 bases and J by 2 bases, with 6 bases between them. CDR3 DNA sequence: TGCAGCGTTGAAGATTTGGTCACAGATACGCAGTATTTT. Amino acids: CSVEDLVTDTQYF.

Many counts were recorded for this clonotype. The rearrangement links TRBV12-3 or TRBV12-4 to TRBJ1-2; D is unresolved. The CDR3 spans 13 residues. Trimming removed 2 bases from V and 8 bases from J, with 12 bases in between. The CDR3 nucleotides are TGTGCCAGCAGTTTATTGGACTTCTACGGCTACACCTTC. Residues: CASSLLDFYGYTF.

This chain uses TRBV10-2 with TRBJ1-2, with a possible D match to TRBD1 (5 bases). This CDR3 spans 16 amino acids. Germline V gene lookup returns CDR1 WSHSY and CDR2 SAAADI. Trimming stripped 0 bases from V and 4 bases from J, with 15 bases between. CDR3 in DNA: TGCGCCAGCAGTGAGTCTATCTCGGGACTTCCCTATGGCTACACCTTC. The encoded protein is CASSESISGLPYGYTF.

This rearrangement joins TRBV4-2 to TRBJ2-1; 8 bases are shared with TRBD2. The CDR3 has 16 residues. Germline CDR1 LGHNA, CDR2 YNFKEQ. V lost 6 bases and J lost 5; bases outside the gene matches: 12. The CDR3 is CASSPYAGGSNNEQFF. The CDR3 DNA sequence: TGTGCCAGCAGTCCCTATGCGGGAGGCTCTAACAATGAGCAGTTCTTC.

This clonotype was seen many times. The rearrangement uses TRBV27 and TRBJ2-1; 12 positions agree with TRBD2. The CDR3 extends over 19 amino acids. CDR1 is MNHEY, CDR2 SMNVEV, per germline (reference sequence). V trimming: 0 bases; J trimming: 4 bases; junction bases outside the gene matches: 10. In DNA, the CDR3 is TGTGCCAGCAGTTTATCGGGTGCTAGCGGGAGGGCCAGATACAATGAGCAGTTCTTC. It translates to CASSLSGASGRARYNEQFF.

Ten or more counts support this clonotype. The chain recombines TRBV5-1 with TRBJ1-1; D not certain. This CDR3 has 15 residues. Per the germline V gene, CDR1 is SGHRS and CDR2 is YFSETQ. V lost 5 bases, J lost 0 bases, and 14 bases lay in between. CDR3 loop: CASRPGEAMNTEAFF. CDR3 coding DNA: TGCGCCAGCAGACCCGGAGAGGCCATGAACACTGAAGCTTTCTTT.

The chain employs TRBV20-1 and TRBJ2-1; 11 positions match TRBD1. Trimming removed 2 bases from V and 1 base from J; junction bases left unmatched: 13. The length of the CDR3 is 19 residues. Germline V gives CDR1 DFQATT, CDR2 SNEGSKA (reference sequence). The CDR3 reads CSARFRGQGVSRSYNEQFF. CDR3 bases: TGCAGTGCTAGATTTAGGGGACAGGGGGTCTCCCGATCCTACAATGAGCAGTTCTTC.

This clonotype was picked up many times. The chain uses TRBV6-1 and TRBJ1-5; D unclear. Germline CDR1 and CDR2: MNHNS and SASEGT. V lost 4 bases and J 6 bases, leaving 10 bases between the germline ends. The CDR3 loop spans 13 amino acids. CDR3 sequence reads: CASSGGVGQPQHF. CDR3 sequence (DNA): TGTGCCAGCAGTGGAGGTGTTGGTCAGCCCCAGCATTTT.

This rearrangement joins TRBV7-2 to TRBJ2-2; 10 bases align to TRBD2. V dropped 1 base and J dropped 6; count of bases not matched to a gene: 8. The CDR3 has 17 residues. The germline V gene has CDR1 SGHTA and CDR2 FQGNSA. The CDR3 spells CASSLDVASGRSGELFF. CDR3 DNA: TGTGCCAGCAGCTTAGATGTGGCTAGCGGGAGATCCGGGGAGCTGTTTTTT.

This clonotype was found a few times. J is TRBJ2-7 and V is TRBV18; tentatively, D is TRBD2 (6 bases). The CDR3 contains 15 residues. Germline CDR1 is KGHSH and CDR2 is LQKENI. Trimming left V 1 base short and J 6 bases short, with 16 bases between. In DNA form, the CDR3 reads TGTGCCAGCTCACCACGGAAGGAGGGTTCTAGCGAGCAGTACTTC. It yields the protein CASSPRKEGSSEQYF.

In its sample, this clonotype was seen many times. This sequence joins TRBV25-1 and TRBJ2-1, with 9 nucleotides matching TRBD1. The CDR3 is 19 amino acids. Unmatched junction bases numbered 17, after V lost 4 bases and J lost 4 bases. Germline lookup yields CDR1 MGHDK and CDR2 SYGVNS. The CDR3 is CASSAVPSTGTGLYNEQFF. The CDR3 coding sequence is TGTGCCAGCAGTGCGGTCCCTTCTACCGGGACAGGGCTGTACAATGAGCAGTTCTTC.

This clonotype was detected a few times. This rearrangement joins TRBV5-4 to TRBJ1-2; tentatively, D is TRBD1 (6 bases). Germline CDR1 is SGHNT and CDR2 is YYREEE (reference sequence). Trimming pared 0 bases from V and 14 bases from J, leaving 11 bases between. CDR3 length: 11 residues. CDR3 sequence (DNA): TGTGCCAGCAGCTTGGACAGGGTTCTTACCTTC. Its translation is CASSLDRVLTF.

In its sample, this clonotype was seen many times. The chain combines TRBV11-3 with TRBJ2-1; TRBD2 aligns across 10 bases. The CDR3 consists of 13 residues. Germline V gene sequence: CDR1 SGHNT, CDR2 YENEEA. The ends lost 6 bases at V and 9 bases at J; junction bases unmatched: 5. This chain's CDR3 is CASSPGLAIEQFF. The CDR3 DNA sequence: TGTGCCAGCAGTCCGGGACTAGCGATTGAGCAGTTCTTC.